Sequencing of this T cell receptor beta chain was carried out in a study of cytomegalovirus exposure and HLA in healthy donors. Notes on the study in general: In a later analysis, productive TCRs from donors in an Asian-associated ancestry cluster reportedly carried fewer N-insertions than the cohort mean. The availability of immune exposure information extended only to CMV serostatus. Common viral pathogens were later found to be apparently linked to several of the most significant clusters. The study labeled 170 or so TCR beta chains cytomegalovirus-associated.

Both 60 Vbeta primers and 13 Jbeta primers went into the PCR. Generated by immunoSEQ multiplex PCR, the TCRdb table keeps only in-frame clones and is missing some. This table holds 100,000 or so clones, about 79% found once. CDR1 and CDR2 (germline): MDHEN, SYDVKM. J lost 4 bases, V lost 2 bases, and 8 bases had no gene match. CDR3 size: 16 residues. In regard to this clone: The antigen remains undetermined.

Material: PBMCs. The chain employs TRBV28 and TRBJ1-2; the match to TRBD1 covers 9 bases. The TCR was taken from a woman between 18 and 29 years old in good health and CMV-seronegative. Written as DNA, the CDR3 is TGTGCCAGCAGTTTACCCCTTGGACAGGGGAGCTATGGCTACACCTTC. Amino acids: CASSLPLGQGSYGYTF.